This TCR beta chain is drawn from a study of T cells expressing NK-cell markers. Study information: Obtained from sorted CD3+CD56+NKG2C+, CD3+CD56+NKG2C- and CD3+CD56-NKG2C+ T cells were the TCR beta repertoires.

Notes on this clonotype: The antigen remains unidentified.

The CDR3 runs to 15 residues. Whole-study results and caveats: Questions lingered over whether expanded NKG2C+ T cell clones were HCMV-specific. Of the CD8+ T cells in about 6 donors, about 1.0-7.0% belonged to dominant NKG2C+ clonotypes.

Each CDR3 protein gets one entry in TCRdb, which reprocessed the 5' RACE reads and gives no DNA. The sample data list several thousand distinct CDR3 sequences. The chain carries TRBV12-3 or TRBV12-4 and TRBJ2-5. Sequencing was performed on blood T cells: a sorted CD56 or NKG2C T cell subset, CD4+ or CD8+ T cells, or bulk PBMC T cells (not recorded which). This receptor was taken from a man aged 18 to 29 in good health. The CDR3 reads CASSQGRISQETQYF.